This TCR beta chain was captured in a study of CXCR3-negative and CXCR3-positive naive CD8 T cells. The wider study: The study obtained 130 million to 150 million TRB reads, about 1.5 +/- 0.3 million per library.

The germline V gene has CDR1 LNHDA and CDR2 SQIVND (reference sequence). This CDR3 spans 14 amino acids. Worth noting for this clonotype: Its target is unknown.

Study outcomes and limitations: The study found more hydrophobic TRB CDR3s in CXCR3-positive naive cells than in CXCR3-negative naive cells.

With UMI labels, 5' RACE was used to prepare the TRB cDNA libraries. TCRdb reanalyzed the 5' RACE reads, giving one entry per CDR3 protein sequence and no DNA. Seen in this sample are under 75,000 distinct CDR3 sequences; the ten most common clones hold approximately 0.8%. This clonotype was sampled from a human donor in good health. Some clones in this sample may be carry-over from other donors' samples. Sequencing was carried out using naive CXCR3+ CD8+ T cells from blood. Described subset: CD45RO-CCR7+CD27+CD95- naive CD8+ T cells expressing CXCR3 (TNR3+). The chain couples TRBV19 to TRBJ2-7; TCRdb calls TRBD2, which cannot be checked without DNA. This CDR3 is CASSMARDYYEQYF.